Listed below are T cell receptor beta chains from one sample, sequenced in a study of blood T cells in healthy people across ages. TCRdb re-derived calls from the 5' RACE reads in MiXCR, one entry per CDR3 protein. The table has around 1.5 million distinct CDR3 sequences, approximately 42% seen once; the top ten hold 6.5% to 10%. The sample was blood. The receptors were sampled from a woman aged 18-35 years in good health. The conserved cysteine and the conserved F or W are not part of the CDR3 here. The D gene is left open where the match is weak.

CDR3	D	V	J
ASPLEGTTDTQY	NA	TRBV7-9	TRBJ2-3
AISDRGLAGKNEQF	TRBD2	TRBV10-3	TRBJ2-1
ASSLGTGSLVLYNEQF	TRBD1	TRBV5-4	TRBJ2-1
ASSSGTSSYNEQF	TRBD2	TRBV7-2	TRBJ2-1
ASSPSWGRETQY	NA	TRBV4-1	TRBJ2-5
SGPKNYGYT	NA	TRBV29-1	TRBJ1-2
ASSPGGTGGRYTQY	TRBD1	TRBV5-1	TRBJ2-3
ASAYERGSYNEQF	TRBD2	TRBV5-1	TRBJ2-1
ASSFSGRRGTGIKPQH	NA	TRBV28	TRBJ1-5
ASSHPKGQGKVAYEQY	TRBD1	TRBV23-1	TRBJ2-7
SVGSGIETQY	TRBD2	TRBV20-1	TRBJ2-3
AISESGGGAIEQF	NA	TRBV10-3	TRBJ2-1
SARSLSQRDYGYT	NA	TRBV20-1	TRBJ1-2
ASSTGTTYEQY	NA	TRBV12-3/TRBV12-4	TRBJ2-7
ASSAQPVNPYGYT	NA	TRBV7-8	TRBJ1-2
ASSPLGGAEPYEQY	NA	TRBV27	TRBJ2-7
ASSQDPSGTTWETQY	TRBD2	TRBV3-1	TRBJ2-5
SARGRGPDTQY	NA	TRBV20-1	TRBJ2-3
ASTPGGSYNSPLH	NA	TRBV2	TRBJ1-6
AWSLRMNTEAF	NA	TRBV30	TRBJ1-1
SAREGEYTEAF	NA	TRBV20-1	TRBJ1-1
SVPSVGFGEKLF	NA	TRBV29-1	TRBJ1-4
ASSPEVAGGYNEQF	TRBD2	TRBV5-1	TRBJ2-1
ASSPPGQGGTDTQY	TRBD1	TRBV18	TRBJ2-3
ASSTGQGNQETQY	TRBD1	TRBV5-1	TRBJ2-5
ASSRATSGTIYTGELF	TRBD2	TRBV3-1	TRBJ2-2
ASSQWLAGDLGGELF	TRBD2	TRBV3-1	TRBJ2-2
ASSLISNIGNEQF	NA	TRBV12-3/TRBV12-4	TRBJ2-1
ASSPRTGNPEAF	TRBD1	TRBV7-6	TRBJ1-1
ASSEFLGGSYEQY	NA	TRBV25-1	TRBJ2-7
ASSQPPDSPCEQY	NA	TRBV4-1	TRBJ2-5
ASSERRPGAKNIQY	NA	TRBV2	TRBJ2-4
ASSLSGSADEQF	TRBD2	TRBV4-1	TRBJ2-1